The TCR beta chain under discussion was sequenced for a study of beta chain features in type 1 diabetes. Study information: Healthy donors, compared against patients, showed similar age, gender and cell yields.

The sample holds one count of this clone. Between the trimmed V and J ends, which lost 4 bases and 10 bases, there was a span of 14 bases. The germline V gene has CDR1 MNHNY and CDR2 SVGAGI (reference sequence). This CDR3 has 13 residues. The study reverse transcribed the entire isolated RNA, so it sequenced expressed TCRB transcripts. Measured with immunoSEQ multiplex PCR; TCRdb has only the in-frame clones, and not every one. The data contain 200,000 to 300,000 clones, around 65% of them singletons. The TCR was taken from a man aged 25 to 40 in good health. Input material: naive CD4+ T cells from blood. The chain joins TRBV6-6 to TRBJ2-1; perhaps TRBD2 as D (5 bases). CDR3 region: CASSFDYSVEQFF. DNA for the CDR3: TGTGCCAGCAGTTTTGACTACTCCGTAGAGCAGTTCTTC.